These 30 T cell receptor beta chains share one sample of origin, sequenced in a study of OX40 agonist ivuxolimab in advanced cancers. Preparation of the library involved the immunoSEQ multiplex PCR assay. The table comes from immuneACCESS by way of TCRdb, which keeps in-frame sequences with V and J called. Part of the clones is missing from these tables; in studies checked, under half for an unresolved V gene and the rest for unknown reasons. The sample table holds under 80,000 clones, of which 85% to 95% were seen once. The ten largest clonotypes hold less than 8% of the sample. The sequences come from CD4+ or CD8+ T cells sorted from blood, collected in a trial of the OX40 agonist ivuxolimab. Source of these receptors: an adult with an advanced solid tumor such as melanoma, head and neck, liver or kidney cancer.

This CDR3 reads CSVEERASGGPKGGQFF. The CDR3 nucleotides read TGCAGCGTTGAAGAGAGGGCTAGCGGGGGTCCCAAGGGTGGGCAGTTCTTC. The chain couples TRBV29-1 to TRBJ2-1; 10 bases fit TRBD2. CDR3 size: 17 residues. The V and J ends lost 0 bases and 12 bases, in that order; junction bases with no gene match: 17. Germline V CDR1 and CDR2: SQVTM, ANQGSEA.

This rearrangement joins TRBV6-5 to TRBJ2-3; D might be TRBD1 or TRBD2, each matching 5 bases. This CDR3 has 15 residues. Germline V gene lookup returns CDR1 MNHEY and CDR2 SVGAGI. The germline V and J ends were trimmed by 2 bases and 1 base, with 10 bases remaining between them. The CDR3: CASSYGDEGTDTQYF. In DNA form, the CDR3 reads TGTGCCAGCAGTTACGGGGACGAGGGCACAGATACGCAGTATTTT.

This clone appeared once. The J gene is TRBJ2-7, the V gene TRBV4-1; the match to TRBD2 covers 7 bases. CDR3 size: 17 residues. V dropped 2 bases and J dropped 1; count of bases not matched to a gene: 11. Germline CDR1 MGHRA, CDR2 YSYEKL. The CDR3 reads CASSQTPPGLSSYEQYF. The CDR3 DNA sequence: TGCGCCAGCAGCCAAACACCCCCGGGACTATCATCCTACGAGCAGTACTTC.

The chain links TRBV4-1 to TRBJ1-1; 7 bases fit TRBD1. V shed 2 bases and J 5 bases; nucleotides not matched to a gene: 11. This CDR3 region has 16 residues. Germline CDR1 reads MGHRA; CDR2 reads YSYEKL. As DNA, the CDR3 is TGCGCCAGCAGCCAAAGGGGCGACAGGGTGGGTACTGAAGCTTTCTTT. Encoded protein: CASSQRGDRVGTEAFF.

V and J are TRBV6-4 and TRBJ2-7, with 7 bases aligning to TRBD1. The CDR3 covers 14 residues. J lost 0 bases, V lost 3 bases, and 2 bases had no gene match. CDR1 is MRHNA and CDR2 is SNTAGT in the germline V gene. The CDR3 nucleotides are TGTGCCAGCAGTGAGGGGACAGTCTCCTACGAGCAGTACTTC. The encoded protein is CASSEGTVSYEQYF.

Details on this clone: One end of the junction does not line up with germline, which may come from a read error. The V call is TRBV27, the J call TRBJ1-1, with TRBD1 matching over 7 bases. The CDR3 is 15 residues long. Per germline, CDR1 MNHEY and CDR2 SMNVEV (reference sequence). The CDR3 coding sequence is TGTGCCAGCAGTCTATCAACAGGGGTCGCCACTGAAGCTTTCTTT. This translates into CASSLSTGVATEAFF.

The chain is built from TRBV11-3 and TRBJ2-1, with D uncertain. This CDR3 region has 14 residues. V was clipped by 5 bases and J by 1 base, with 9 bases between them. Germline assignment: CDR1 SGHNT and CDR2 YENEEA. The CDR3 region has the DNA TGTGCCAGCAGCCTGGACCGTTCCTACAATGAGCAGTTCTTC. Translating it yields CASSLDRSYNEQFF. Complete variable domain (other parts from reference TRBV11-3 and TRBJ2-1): EAGVVQSPRYKIIEKKQPVAFWCNPISGHNTLYWYLQNLGQGPELLIRYENEEAVDDSQLPKDRFSAERLKGVDSTLKIQPAELGDSAVYLCASSLDRSYNEQFFGPGTRLTVL.

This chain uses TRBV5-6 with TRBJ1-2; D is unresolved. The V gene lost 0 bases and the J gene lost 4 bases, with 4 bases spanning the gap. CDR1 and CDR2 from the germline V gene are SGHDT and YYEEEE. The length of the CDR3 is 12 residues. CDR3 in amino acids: CASSLAPYGYTF. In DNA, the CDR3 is TGTGCCAGCAGCTTGGCCCCCTATGGCTACACCTTC.

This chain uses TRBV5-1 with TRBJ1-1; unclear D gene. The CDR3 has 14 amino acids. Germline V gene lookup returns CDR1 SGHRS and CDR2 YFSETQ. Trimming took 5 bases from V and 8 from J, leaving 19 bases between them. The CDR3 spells CASRLGSSQNEAFF. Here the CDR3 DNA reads TGCGCCAGCAGGCTTGGGAGTAGTCAGAACGAAGCTTTCTTT.

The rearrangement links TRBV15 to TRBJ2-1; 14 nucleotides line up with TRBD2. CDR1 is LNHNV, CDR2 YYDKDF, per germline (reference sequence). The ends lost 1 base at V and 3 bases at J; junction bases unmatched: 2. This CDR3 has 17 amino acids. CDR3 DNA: TGTGCCACCAGCAGAGGAGGACTAGCGGGGGGCTACAATGAGCAGTTCTTC. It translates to CATSRGGLAGGYNEQFF.

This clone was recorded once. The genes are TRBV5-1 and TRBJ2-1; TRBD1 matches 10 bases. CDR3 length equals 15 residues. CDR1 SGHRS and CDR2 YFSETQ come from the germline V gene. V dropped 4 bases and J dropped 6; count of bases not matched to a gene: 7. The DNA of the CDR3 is TGCGCCAGCAGCCCGGGGACAGGGGTTTCCAATGAGCAGTTCTTC. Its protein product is CASSPGTGVSNEQFF.

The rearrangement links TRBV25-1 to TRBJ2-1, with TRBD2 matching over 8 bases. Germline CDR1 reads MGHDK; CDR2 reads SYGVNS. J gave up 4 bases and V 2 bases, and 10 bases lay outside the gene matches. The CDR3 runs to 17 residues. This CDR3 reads CASSEGRLSGTYNEQFF. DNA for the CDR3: TGTGCCAGCAGTGAAGGCCGACTTAGCGGGACTTACAATGAGCAGTTCTTC.

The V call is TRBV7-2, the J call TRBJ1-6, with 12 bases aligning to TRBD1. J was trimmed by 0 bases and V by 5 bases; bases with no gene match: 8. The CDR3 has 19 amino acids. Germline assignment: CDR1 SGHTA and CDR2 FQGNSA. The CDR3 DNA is TGTGCCAGCAGCCAGGGACAGGGGGCGATTAGCTCCTATAATTCACCCCTCCACTTT. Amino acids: CASSQGQGAISSYNSPLHF.

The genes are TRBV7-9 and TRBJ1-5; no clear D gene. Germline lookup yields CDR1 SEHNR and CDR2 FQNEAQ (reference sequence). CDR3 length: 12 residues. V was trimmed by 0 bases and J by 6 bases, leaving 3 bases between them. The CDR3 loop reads CASSLAGQPQHF. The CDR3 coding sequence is TGTGCCAGCAGCTTAGCGGGTCAGCCCCAGCATTTT.

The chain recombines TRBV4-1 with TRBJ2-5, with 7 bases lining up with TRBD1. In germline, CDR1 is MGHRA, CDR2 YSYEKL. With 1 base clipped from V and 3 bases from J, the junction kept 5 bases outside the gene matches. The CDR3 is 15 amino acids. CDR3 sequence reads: CASSQGDSPEETQYF. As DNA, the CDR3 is TGCGCCAGCAGCCAAGGGGACAGCCCCGAAGAGACCCAGTACTTC.

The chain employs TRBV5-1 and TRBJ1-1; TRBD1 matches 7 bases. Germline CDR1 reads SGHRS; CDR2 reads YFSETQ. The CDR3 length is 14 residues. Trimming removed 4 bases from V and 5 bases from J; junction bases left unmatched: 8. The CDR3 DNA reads TGCGCCAGCAGCCCCCACCCGACAGGGACTGAAGCTTTCTTT. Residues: CASSPHPTGTEAFF. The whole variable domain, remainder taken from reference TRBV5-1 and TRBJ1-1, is KAGVTQTPRYLIKTRGQQVTLSCSPISGHRSVSWYQQTPGQGLQFLFEYFSETQRNKGNFPGRFSGRQFSNSRSEMNVSTLELGDSALYLCASSPHPTGTEAFFGQGTRLTVV.

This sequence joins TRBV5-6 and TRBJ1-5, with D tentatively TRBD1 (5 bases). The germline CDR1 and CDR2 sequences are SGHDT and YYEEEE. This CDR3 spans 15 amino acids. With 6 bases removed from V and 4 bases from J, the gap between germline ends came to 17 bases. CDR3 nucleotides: TGTGCCAGCACCGCCTGGGGGGAGGGAAATCAGCCCCAGCATTTT. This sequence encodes CASTAWGEGNQPQHF.

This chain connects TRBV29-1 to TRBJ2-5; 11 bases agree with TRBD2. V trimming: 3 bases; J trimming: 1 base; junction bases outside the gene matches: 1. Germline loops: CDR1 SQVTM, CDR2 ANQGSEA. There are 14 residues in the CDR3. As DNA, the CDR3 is TGCAGCGTTGAGCTAGCGGGGGGCCAAGAGACCCAGTACTTC. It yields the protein CSVELAGGQETQYF.

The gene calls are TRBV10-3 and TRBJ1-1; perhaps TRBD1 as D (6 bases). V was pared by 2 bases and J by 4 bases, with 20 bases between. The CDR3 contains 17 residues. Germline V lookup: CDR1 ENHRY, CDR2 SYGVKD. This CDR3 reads CAISETPAEGGATEAFF. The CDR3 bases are TGTGCCATCAGTGAGACGCCCGCGGAGGGGGGGGCCACTGAAGCTTTCTTT.

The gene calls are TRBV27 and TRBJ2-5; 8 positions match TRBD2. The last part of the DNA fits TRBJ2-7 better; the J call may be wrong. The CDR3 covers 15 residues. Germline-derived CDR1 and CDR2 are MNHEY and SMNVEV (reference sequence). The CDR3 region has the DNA TGTGCCAGCAGTTTATTAGCGGGGAGCTCCTACGAGCAGTACTTC. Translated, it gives CASSLLAGSSYEQYF.

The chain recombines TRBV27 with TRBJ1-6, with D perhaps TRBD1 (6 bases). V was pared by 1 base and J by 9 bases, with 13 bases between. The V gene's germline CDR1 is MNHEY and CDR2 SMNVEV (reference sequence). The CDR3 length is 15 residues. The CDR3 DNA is TGTGCCAGCAGTTTATATGCAGGGGCTGGTTCACCCCTCCACTTT. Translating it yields CASSLYAGAGSPLHF.

CDR3 loop: CASSYYDRSYEQYF. The CDR3 bases are TGCGCCAGCAGTTACTACGACAGATCCTACGAGCAGTACTTC. V usage is TRBV5-1 and J usage is TRBJ2-7, with D tentatively TRBD1 (5 bases). Looked up from germline, CDR1 is SGHRS and CDR2 is YFSETQ. The CDR3 is 14 amino acids. Trimming pared 5 bases from V and 1 base from J, leaving 13 bases between.

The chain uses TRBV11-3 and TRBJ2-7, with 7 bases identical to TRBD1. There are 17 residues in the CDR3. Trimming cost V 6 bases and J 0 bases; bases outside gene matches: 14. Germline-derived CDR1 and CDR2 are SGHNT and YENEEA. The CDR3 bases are TGTGCCAGCAGTTCATTTAGTGAAGGGGGCGGCTCCTACGAGCAGTACTTC. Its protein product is CASSSFSEGGGSYEQYF.

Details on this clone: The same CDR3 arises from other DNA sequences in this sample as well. CDR3 residues: CASSLGGSYEQYF. The CDR3 nucleotides read TGTGCCAGCAGTTTAGGGGGCTCCTACGAGCAGTACTTC. V is TRBV27 and J is TRBJ2-7; D is tentatively TRBD1 or TRBD2 (5 bases each). The CDR3 totals 13 residues. The V and J ends lost 2 bases and 0 bases respectively, with 5 bases between them. Germline assignment: CDR1 MNHEY and CDR2 SMNVEV (reference sequence).

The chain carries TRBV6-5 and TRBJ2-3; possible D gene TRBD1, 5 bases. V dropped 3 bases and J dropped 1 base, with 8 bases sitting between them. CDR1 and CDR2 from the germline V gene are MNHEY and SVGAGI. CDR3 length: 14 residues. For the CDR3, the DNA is TGTGCCAGCAGTTATGGGGCAGGCACAGATACGCAGTATTTT. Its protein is CASSYGAGTDTQYF.

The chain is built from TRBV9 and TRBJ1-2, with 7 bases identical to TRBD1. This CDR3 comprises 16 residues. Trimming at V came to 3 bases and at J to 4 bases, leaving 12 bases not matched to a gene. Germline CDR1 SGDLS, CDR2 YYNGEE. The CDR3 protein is CASSARGTEERYGYTF. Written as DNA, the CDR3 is TGTGCCAGCAGCGCCCGTGGGACAGAAGAACGCTATGGCTACACCTTC.

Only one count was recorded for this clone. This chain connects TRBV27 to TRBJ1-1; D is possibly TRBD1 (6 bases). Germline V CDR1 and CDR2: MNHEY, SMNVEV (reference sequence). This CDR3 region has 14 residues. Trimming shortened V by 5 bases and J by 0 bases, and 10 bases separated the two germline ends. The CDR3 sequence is CASSDRFLNTEAFF. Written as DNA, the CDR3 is TGTGCCAGCAGTGACAGGTTTCTGAACACTGAAGCTTTCTTT.

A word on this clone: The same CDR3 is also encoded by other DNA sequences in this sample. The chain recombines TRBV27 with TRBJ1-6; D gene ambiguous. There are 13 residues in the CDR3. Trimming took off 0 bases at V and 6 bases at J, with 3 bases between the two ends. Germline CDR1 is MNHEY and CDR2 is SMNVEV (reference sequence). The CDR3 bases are TGTGCCAGCAGTTTATCCCTTAATTCACCCCTCCACTTT. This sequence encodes CASSLSLNSPLHF.

The CDR3 protein is CASSSRVANYGYTF. CDR3 sequence (DNA): TGTGCCAGCAGCTCTCGGGTCGCAAACTATGGCTACACCTTC. The chain combines TRBV7-9 with TRBJ1-2; no reliable D call. This CDR3 is 14 amino acids long. Germline V gene lookup returns CDR1 SEHNR and CDR2 FQNEAQ (reference sequence). V was cut by 4 bases and J by 2 bases, with 11 bases left in between.

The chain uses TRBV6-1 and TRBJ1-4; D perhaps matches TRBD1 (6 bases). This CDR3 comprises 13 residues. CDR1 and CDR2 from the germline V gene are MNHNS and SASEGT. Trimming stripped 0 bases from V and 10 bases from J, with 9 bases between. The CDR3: CASSEATGGKLFF. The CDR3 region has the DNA TGTGCCAGCAGTGAAGCGACAGGCGGAAAACTGTTTTTT.